A single sample is the source of the 15 T cell receptor beta chains below, sequenced in a study of siplizumab effects on memory and regulatory T cells. Only in-frame clones appear in the TCRdb table, and some are missing; sequencing was by immunoSEQ multiplex PCR. The table lists over 65,000 clones, roughly 94% of them singletons, with 15% to 20% in the top ten. The sample consisted of CD8+ T cells sorted from blood. All receptors come from a human donor in good health.

V gene TRBV5-6 combines with J gene TRBJ2-4; D possibly corresponds to TRBD1 (5 bases). Germline CDR1 SGHDT, CDR2 YYEEEE. The CDR3 contains 14 residues. V was trimmed by 7 bases and J by 3 bases, leaving 14 bases between them. CDR3 sequence (DNA): TGTGCCAGCTGGGATATTCAGGGCAAAAACATTCAGTACTTC. This encodes CASWDIQGKNIQYF.

V usage is TRBV11-2 and J usage is TRBJ2-7, with 8 bases identical to TRBD1. Germline V gives CDR1 SGHAT, CDR2 FQNNGV. The CDR3 extends over 15 amino acids. The V and J ends lost 0 bases and 3 bases, in that order; junction bases with no gene match: 4. In DNA, the CDR3 is TGTGCCAGCAGCTTAGAGGCAGGGGGCCACTACGAGCAGTACTTC. Its translation is CASSLEAGGHYEQYF.

The chain has TRBV23-1 and TRBJ1-5, with TRBD1 identical over 7 bases. TRBV23-1 has ORF status, its function being uncertain. This CDR3 region has 17 residues. V lost 4 bases, J lost 8 bases, and 17 bases stayed unmatched. Here the CDR3 DNA reads TGCGCCAGCAGTCTACAGTCGGACAGGCACGCGCGTGAGCCCCAGCATTTT. Translated: CASSLQSDRHAREPQHF.

The chain recombines TRBV19 with TRBJ2-3, with D unclear. CDR1 is LNHDA, CDR2 SQIVND, per germline (reference sequence). The V and J ends lost 4 bases and 1 base respectively, with 12 bases between them. This CDR3 region has 15 residues. CDR3 bases: TGTGCCAGTAGTAGGGCGGACCTTGGCACAGATACGCAGTATTTT. Translation: CASSRADLGTDTQYF.

The chain has TRBV19 and TRBJ1-5; D is unresolved. From germline, CDR1 is LNHDA and CDR2 SQIVND (reference sequence). This CDR3 spans 16 amino acids. Trimming took 0 bases from V and 6 from J, leaving 15 bases between them. This CDR3 is CASSIDVSAVSQPQHF. The CDR3 region has the DNA TGTGCCAGTAGTATAGATGTATCGGCAGTCAGTCAGCCCCAGCATTTT.

The rearrangement links TRBV10-3 to TRBJ2-7; TRBD2 aligns across 13 bases. CDR3 length equals 19 residues. Germline CDR1 reads ENHRY; CDR2 reads SYGVKD. With V trimmed by 1 base and J by 0 bases, 9 bases remained unmatched. CDR3 loop: CAISELHPGLAGPSYEQYF. In nucleotides, the CDR3 is TGTGCCATCAGTGAGTTACATCCGGGACTAGCGGGACCCTCCTACGAGCAGTACTTC.

J is TRBJ2-2 and V is TRBV30; D might be TRBD1 (5 bases). V dropped 1 base and J dropped 2 bases, with 11 bases sitting between them. The CDR3 runs 15 residues. Looked up from germline, CDR1 is GTSNPN and CDR2 is SVGIG (reference sequence). The CDR3 protein is CAWSGHRRNTGELFF. CDR3 coding DNA: TGTGCCTGGAGTGGCCACAGGAGAAACACCGGGGAGCTGTTTTTT.

The chain links TRBV7-8 to TRBJ1-2; 12 bases line up with TRBD1. The CDR3 covers 17 residues. With 8 bases clipped from V and 2 bases from J, the junction kept 12 bases outside the gene matches. Germline CDR1 SGHVS, CDR2 FQNEAQ. In DNA, the CDR3 is TGTGCCAGCTCCGCCGGGGACAGGGGGCTCTTGAACTATGGCTACACCTTC. Protein product: CASSAGDRGLLNYGYTF.

The chain employs TRBV28 and TRBJ2-3; 7 positions agree with TRBD2. Trimming at V came to 3 bases and at J to 2 bases, leaving 17 bases not matched to a gene. Germline V gene sequence: CDR1 MDHEN, CDR2 SYDVKM. The CDR3 contains 19 residues. The CDR3 reads CASSFIRSGDRQDTDTQYF. CDR3 coding DNA: TGTGCCAGCAGTTTTATCCGGAGCGGGGACCGGCAAGACACAGATACGCAGTATTTT.

The chain combines TRBV7-8 with TRBJ1-1; unclear D gene. Looked up from germline, CDR1 is SGHVS and CDR2 is FQNEAQ. V was pared by 0 bases and J by 1 base, with 12 bases between. The CDR3 has 16 residues. The CDR3 is CASSLAHPDSNTEAFF. The CDR3 DNA is TGTGCCAGCAGCTTAGCGCACCCGGATTCGAACACTGAAGCTTTCTTT.

The CDR3 protein is CASSLGGYQNYNEQFF. In DNA, the CDR3 is TGTGCCAGCAGTTTAGGGGGCTACCAGAACTACAATGAGCAGTTCTTC. The chain links TRBV27 to TRBJ2-1; weak D call: TRBD1 (6 bases). Trimming took off 2 bases at V and 3 bases at J, with 14 bases between the two ends. The CDR3 has 16 residues. Germline CDR1 and CDR2: MNHEY and SMNVEV (reference sequence).

This chain links TRBV6-6 with TRBJ1-2, with D unclear. Trimming pared 0 bases from V and 7 bases from J, leaving 18 bases between. Germline CDR1 MNHNY, CDR2 SVGAGI (reference sequence). The CDR3 is 16 residues long. For the CDR3, the DNA is TGTGCCAGCAGTTACTCGGATATGCCCCAACACGCTGGCTACACCTTC. Translation gives CASSYSDMPQHAGYTF.

The rearrangement links TRBV29-1 to TRBJ2-1; TRBD1 aligns across 9 bases. From germline, CDR1 is SQVTM and CDR2 ANQGSEA. The CDR3 is 14 residues long. V was pared by 4 bases and J by 3 bases, with 4 bases of the junction left unmatched. In DNA, the CDR3 is TGCAGCGTTGGAGAGGACAGGGGCTACAATGAGCAGTTCTTC. It translates to CSVGEDRGYNEQFF.

The genes are TRBV19 and TRBJ2-7; 9 bases match TRBD1. V trimming: 3 bases; J trimming: 3 bases; junction bases outside the gene matches: 0. This CDR3 is 13 amino acids long. The germline gives CDR1 LNHDA, CDR2 SQIVND (reference sequence). The CDR3 here is CASSMGQGYEQYF. In DNA form, the CDR3 reads TGTGCCAGTAGTATGGGACAGGGCTACGAGCAGTACTTC.

The chain has TRBV6-5 and TRBJ1-3; the match to TRBD1 covers 7 bases. Germline assignment: CDR1 MNHEY and CDR2 SVGAGI. This CDR3 has 15 residues. J lost 0 bases, V lost 6 bases, and 5 bases had no gene match. CDR3 coding DNA: TGTGCCAGCAGGACCACAGGGGCCTCTGGAAACACCATATATTTT. Its translation is CASRTTGASGNTIYF.